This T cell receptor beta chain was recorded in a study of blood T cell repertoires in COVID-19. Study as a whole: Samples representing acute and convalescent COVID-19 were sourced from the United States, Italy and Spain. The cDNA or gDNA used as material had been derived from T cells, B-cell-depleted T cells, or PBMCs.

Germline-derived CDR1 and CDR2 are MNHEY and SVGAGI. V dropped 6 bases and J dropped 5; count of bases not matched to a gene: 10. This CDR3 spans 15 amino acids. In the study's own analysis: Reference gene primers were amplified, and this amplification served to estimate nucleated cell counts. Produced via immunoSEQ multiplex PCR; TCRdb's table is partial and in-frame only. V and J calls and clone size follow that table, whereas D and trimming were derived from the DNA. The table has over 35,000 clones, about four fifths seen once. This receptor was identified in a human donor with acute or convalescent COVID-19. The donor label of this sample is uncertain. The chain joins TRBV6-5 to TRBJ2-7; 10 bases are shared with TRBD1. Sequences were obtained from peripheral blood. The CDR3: CASRDLGTGEHEQYF. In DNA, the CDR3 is TGTGCCAGCAGAGATCTAGGGACAGGGGAGCACGAGCAGTACTTC.